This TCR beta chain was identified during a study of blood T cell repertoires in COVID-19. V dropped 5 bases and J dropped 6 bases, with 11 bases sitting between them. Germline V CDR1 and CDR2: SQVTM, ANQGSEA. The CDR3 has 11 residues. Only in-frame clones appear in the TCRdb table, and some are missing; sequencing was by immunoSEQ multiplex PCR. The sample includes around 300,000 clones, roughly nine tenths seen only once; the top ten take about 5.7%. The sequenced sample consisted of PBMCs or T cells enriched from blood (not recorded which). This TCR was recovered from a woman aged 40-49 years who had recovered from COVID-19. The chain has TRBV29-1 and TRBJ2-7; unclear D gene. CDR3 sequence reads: CSVSYSGEQYF. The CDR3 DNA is TGCAGCGTTTCCTATTCGGGCGAGCAGTACTTC.